These T cell receptor beta chains were read from a single sample in a study of OX40 agonist ivuxolimab in advanced cancers. This table comes from immunoSEQ multiplex PCR, and its TCRdb copy is limited to in-frame clones, with some not included. This table has about 43,000 clones, less than 85% appearing once. The sequencing here drew on CD4+ or CD8+ T cells sorted from blood, taken in a trial of the OX40 agonist ivuxolimab. The receptors were gathered from an adult with an advanced solid tumor such as melanoma, head and neck, liver or kidney cancer. Both conserved end residues are part of each CDR3. Fields, in order: V gene, J gene, D gene, clone size, CDR3 protein, CDR3 DNA. D genes are given only for firm matches. Where a row states a size, it is once, few, many or the class of an expanded clone; other rows omit it.

>TRBV7-3|TRBJ1-1|.|.
CASRMAGGGTEAFF
TGTGCCAGCAGAATGGCGGGGGGAGGCACTGAAGCTTTCTTT
>TRBV2|TRBJ2-1|.|.
CASSFHNEQFF
TGTGCCAGCAGTTTTCACAATGAGCAGTTCTTC
>TRBV6-1|TRBJ2-1|.|.
CASIRLDEQFF
TGTGCCAGCATCAGGTTAGATGAGCAGTTCTTC
>TRBV29-1|TRBJ1-2|TRBD1|.
CSVDPGQVKARGYTF
TGCAGCGTTGACCCCGGACAGGTCAAGGCACGCGGCTACACCTTC
>TRBV27|TRBJ1-5|.|few
CASGSRRAGAPQHF
TGTGCCAGCGGTAGTCGGCGGGCGGGGGCGCCCCAGCATTTT
>TRBV14|TRBJ1-1|.|.
CASSQGSNTEAFF
TGTGCCAGCAGCCAAGGGTCGAACACTGAAGCTTTCTTT
>TRBV7-9|TRBJ2-1|.|.
CASSLQGSYNEQFF
TGTGCCAGCAGCTTACAGGGTTCCTACAATGAGCAGTTCTTC
>TRBV28|TRBJ2-3|.|.
CASSSAAVSTDTQYF
TGTGCCAGCAGTTCGGCAGCCGTTAGCACAGATACGCAGTATTTT
>TRBV2|TRBJ2-2|.|once
CASSRGTTNTGELFF
TGTGCCAGCAGTCGCGGGACAACGAACACCGGGGAGCTGTTTTTT
>TRBV7-9|TRBJ1-2|.|few
CASRRGGGYGYTF
TGTGCCAGCAGAAGAGGCGGAGGCTATGGCTACACCTTC
>TRBV19|TRBJ2-7|.|.
CASSITVSYEQYF
TGTGCCAGTAGTATAACAGTTTCCTACGAGCAGTACTTC
>TRBV4-1|TRBJ1-1|.|once
CASSQDPGRDTEAFF
TGCGCCAGCAGCCAAGATCCGGGTCGTGACACTGAAGCTTTCTTT
>TRBV7-2|TRBJ1-5|.|.
CASSSRGGNQPQHF
TGTGCCAGCAGCTCCCGAGGGGGCAATCAGCCCCAGCATTTT
>TRBV10-2|TRBJ2-6|.|.
CASRTEGTGANVLTF
TGCGCCAGCAGGACTGAGGGAACTGGGGCCAACGTCCTGACTTTC
>TRBV2|TRBJ2-3|.|.
CASSEVGLASDTQYF
TGTGCCAGCAGTGAAGTAGGCCTAGCATCGGATACGCAGTATTTT
>TRBV19|TRBJ1-1|.|.
CASSMLPGGGSNTEAFF
TGTGCCAGTAGTATGCTCCCCGGCGGGGGCTCGAACACTGAAGCTTTCTTT
>TRBV6-5|TRBJ1-2|.|.
CASSYGGLGYTF
TGTGCCAGCAGTTACGGGGGGCTCGGCTACACCTTC
>TRBV11-2|TRBJ1-1|.|.
CASSLQRVSSAAFF
TGTGCCAGCAGCTTACAAAGGGTTTCCTCGGCAGCTTTCTTT
>TRBV28|TRBJ2-4|.|.
CASSLSGETKNIQYF
TGTGCCAGCAGTTTATCAGGGGAGACCAAAAACATTCAGTACTTC
>TRBV10-3|TRBJ1-2|TRBD1|few
CAISEGGDRGVYGYTF
TGTGCCATCAGTGAGGGGGGAGACAGGGGTGTCTATGGCTACACCTTC
>TRBV7-3|TRBJ2-5|.|.
CASSLMGAGAPETQYF
TGTGCCAGCAGCTTAATGGGGGCTGGAGCCCCAGAGACCCAGTACTTC
>TRBV7-9|TRBJ1-2|.|.
CASSRQTQNYGYTF
TGTGCCAGCAGCCGCCAGACACAAAACTATGGCTACACCTTC
>TRBV5-1|TRBJ1-6|.|.
CASKPADNSPLHF
TGCGCCAGCAAGCCCGCGGATAATTCACCCCTCCACTTT
>TRBV6-5|TRBJ2-7|TRBD2|.
CASRTSDYEQYF
TGTGCCAGCAGGACTAGCGACTACGAGCAGTACTTC
>TRBV7-9|TRBJ2-3|TRBD1|.
CASSSQTGLVDTQYF
TGTGCCAGCAGCTCCCAGACAGGGCTGGTGGATACGCAGTATTTT
>TRBV14|TRBJ2-3|.|.
CASSHLDTSTDTQYF
TGTGCCAGCAGCCACCTAGACACTAGCACAGATACGCAGTATTTT
>TRBV27|TRBJ1-2|.|few
CASSLNRQNYGYTF
TGTGCCAGCAGTCTCAATCGACAGAACTATGGCTACACCTTC
>TRBV18|TRBJ2-7|TRBD2|.
CASSPSTSGRAYEQYF
TGTGCCAGCTCACCCTCGACTAGCGGAAGGGCTTACGAGCAGTACTTC
>TRBV30|TRBJ2-7|.|.
CAWSVRYEQYF
TGTGCCTGGAGTGTACGGTACGAGCAGTACTTC
>TRBV30|TRBJ1-1|TRBD1|few
CAWSPGTGGPEAFF
TGTGCCTGGAGTCCAGGGACAGGGGGTCCTGAAGCTTTCTTT
>TRBV12-5|TRBJ2-3|.|.
CASGFQGTDTQYF
TGTGCTAGTGGTTTTCAGGGCACAGATACGCAGTATTTT
>TRBV28|TRBJ1-2|TRBD1|.
CASSSYRGRYGYTF
TGTGCCAGCAGTTCCTACAGGGGCCGCTATGGCTACACCTTC
>TRBV7-2|TRBJ1-2|.|.
CASNDRGNYGYTF
TGTGCCAGCAACGACCGGGGAAACTATGGCTACACCTTC
>TRBV6-7|TRBJ1-1|.|.
CASSYLRTGGTEAFF
TGTGCCAGCAGTTACCTCCGGACCGGGGGGACTGAAGCTTTCTTT
>TRBV5-5|TRBJ1-3|.|.
CASSWEPLSGNTIYF
TGTGCCAGCAGCTGGGAGCCTCTCTCTGGAAACACCATATATTTT
>TRBV9|TRBJ2-6|.|once
CASSVLATGANVLTF
TGTGCCAGCAGCGTATTAGCAACTGGGGCCAACGTCCTGACTTTC
>TRBV11-2|TRBJ1-3|.|.
CASSLGVGTRNTIYF
TGTGCCAGCAGCTTAGGGGTGGGAACGCGGAACACCATATATTTT
>TRBV11-3|TRBJ1-1|.|.
CASSLNQNTEAFF
TGTGCCAGCAGCTTAAATCAGAACACTGAAGCTTTCTTT
>TRBV7-2|TRBJ2-5|TRBD2|.
CASSDRLAGGETQYF
TGTGCCAGCAGCGACCGACTAGCGGGAGGAGAGACCCAGTACTTC
>TRBV5-6|TRBJ2-2|.|.
CASSWRGHGLSGELFF
TGTGCCAGCAGCTGGCGAGGACATGGGTTATCCGGGGAGCTGTTTTTT
>TRBV21-1|TRBJ1-1|.|.
CASSVTTSFHNTEAFF
TGTGCCAGCAGCGTCACAACATCTTTTCATAACACTGAAGCTTTCTTT
>TRBV18|TRBJ1-6|TRBD1|.
CASSPDRDSPLHF
TGTGCCAGCTCACCAGACAGGGATTCACCCCTCCACTTT
>TRBV30|TRBJ1-2|.|.
CAWRNTNYGYTF
TGTGCCTGGAGGAATACTAACTATGGCTACACCTTC
>TRBV10-3|TRBJ2-1|.|once
CAIARSDNEQFF
TGTGCCATCGCGCGGAGCGACAATGAGCAGTTCTTC
>TRBV5-1|TRBJ1-5|.|.
CASSLDSSGPQHF
TGTGCCAGCAGCTTGGACAGCTCAGGGCCCCAGCATTTT
>TRBV7-8|TRBJ1-1|.|.
CASSRTDLNTEAFF
TGTGCCAGCAGCCGGACAGACCTGAACACTGAAGCTTTCTTT
>TRBV2|TRBJ2-1|TRBD2|.
CASIMVAGGFSSYNEQFF
TGTGCCAGCATAATGGTAGCGGGAGGGTTCAGCTCCTACAATGAGCAGTTCTTC
>TRBV10-1|TRBJ2-1|.|.
CASSEQQWASYNEQFF
TGCGCCAGCAGTGAGCAGCAGTGGGCTTCCTACAATGAGCAGTTCTTC
>TRBV11-3|TRBJ2-1|TRBD2|.
CASSLFAGGPNEQFF
TGTGCCAGCAGCTTATTTGCGGGAGGGCCCAATGAGCAGTTCTTC
>TRBV27|TRBJ1-1|.|.
CASSLSTGMGEAFF
TGTGCCAGCAGTTTATCTACCGGGATGGGTGAAGCTTTCTTT
>TRBV4-3|TRBJ2-7|TRBD2|.
CASSQGTSGTYEQYF
TGCGCCAGCAGCCAAGGGACTAGCGGCACCTACGAGCAGTACTTC
>TRBV5-1|TRBJ2-1|.|.
CASSLTGSGNEQFF
TGCGCCAGCAGCTTGACAGGGTCAGGTAATGAGCAGTTCTTC
>TRBV11-2|TRBJ1-5|.|once
CASSSTDSNQPQHF
TGTGCCAGCAGCTCGACAGATAGCAATCAGCCCCAGCATTTT
>TRBV5-5|TRBJ1-1|.|.
CASIDRLFGTEAFF
TGTGCCAGCATCGACAGGCTATTTGGGACTGAAGCTTTCTTT
>TRBV4-3|TRBJ2-3|.|.
CASSQAEITDTQYF
TGCGCCAGCAGCCAGGCAGAAATCACAGATACGCAGTATTTT
>TRBV9|TRBJ2-7|.|.
CASSVDNGAYEQYF
TGTGCCAGCAGCGTAGATAACGGTGCCTACGAGCAGTACTTC
>TRBV28|TRBJ2-3|.|.
CASSAPGTTSTDTQYF
TGTGCCAGCAGTGCCCCCGGGACAACTAGCACAGATACGCAGTATTTT
>TRBV7-3|TRBJ2-1|.|once
CASSPGTVLRNEQFF
TGTGCCAGCAGCCCCGGGACGGTACTCCGGAATGAGCAGTTCTTC
>TRBV6-9|TRBJ2-2|.|.
CASRVAGELFF
TGTGCCAGCAGAGTAGCCGGGGAGCTGTTTTTT
>TRBV9|TRBJ1-1|TRBD1|.
CASNPTGGDSVAFF
TGTGCCAGCAACCCCACAGGGGGCGATTCTGTTGCTTTCTTT